A selection of T cell receptor beta chains follows, all from one sample in a study of T cells in Graves' hyperthyroidism and ophthalmopathy. TCRdb analysed the multiplex PCR reads with MiXCR anew, one entry per CDR3 protein. This repertoire shows around 200,000 distinct CDR3 sequences, approximately 17% found once; its top ten account for roughly 30%. Sample: blood. The receptors derive from a woman aged 50 to 60 with Graves' hyperthyroidism. The CDR3 runs from the conserved cysteine through the conserved F or W. The D gene is left open where the match is weak. The size entry is marked missing in some rows and otherwise reads once, few, many or a size class.

j_call cdr3_length d_call clone_size v_call cdr3_nt cdr3_aa
TRBJ2-5 15 - - TRBV28 TGTGCCAGCAGTTTGGGCACCCTAGGGTTGGAGACCCAGTACTTC CASSLGTLGLETQYF
TRBJ1-3 16 - many TRBV4-3 TGCGCCAGCAGCCAAGATCTGGGGGCCTCTGGAAACACCATATATTTT CASSQDLGASGNTIYF
TRBJ2-2 17 - - TRBV15 TGTGCCACCAGCAGATCCGGACGGACCACGGGCACCGGGGAGCTGTTTTTT CATSRSGRTTGTGELFF
TRBJ2-1 18 - many TRBV24-1 TGTGCCACCAGTGACACGTCCATGGACTCACGCTTCCACGATGAGCAGTTCTTC CATSDTSMDSRFHDEQFF
TRBJ2-1 16 TRBD1 many TRBV15 TGTGCCACCGCTATAGGGACAGGGGCTTTTAGCCATGAGCAGTTCTTC CATAIGTGAFSHEQFF
TRBJ2-7 14 - - TRBV20-1 TGCAGTGCTAGAGGCGGGTACGACTACTACGAGCAGTACTTC CSARGGYDYYEQYF
TRBJ1-6 13 - many TRBV20-1 TGCAGTGCTGCAGACAGAAGAAATTCACCCCTCCACTTT CSAADRRNSPLHF
TRBJ2-1 15 - many TRBV11-3 TGTGCCAGCAGCTTAGAAGGGCAGGGGCCAGATGAGCAGTTCTTC CASSLEGQGPDEQFF
TRBJ2-3 17 - - TRBV7-9 TGTGCCAGCAGCTTGCGGCGTACGCGGGGCCAGGGAGATACGCAGTATTTT CASSLRRTRGQGDTQYF
TRBJ2-7 14 TRBD1 many TRBV7-8 TGTGCCAGCAGCTTATACGCAGGGGGCTACGAGCAGTACTTC CASSLYAGGYEQYF
TRBJ1-5 13 - many TRBV5-1 TGCGCCAGCAGCTTGGGGGCGAGTCAGCCCCAGCATTTT CASSLGASQPQHF
TRBJ1-2 15 - many TRBV6-1 TGTGCCAGCAGACCCGAAGGGATGGCCAGGGGTGGCTACACCTTC CASRPEGMARGGYTF
TRBJ2-1 14 TRBD2 - TRBV12-3/TRBV12-4 TGTGCCAGCCTGACTAGCGGGAGTTTCAATGAGCAGTTCTTC CASLTSGSFNEQFF
TRBJ2-7 17 - many TRBV28 TGTGCCAGCAGTTTTAAACGAGGTATGGACAAGACGGTCGAGCAGTACTTC CASSFKRGMDKTVEQYF
TRBJ1-2 15 - many TRBV15 TGTGCCACCAGCAGAGATACGGCAGGCCGGTATGGCTACACCTTC CATSRDTAGRYGYTF
TRBJ1-6 16 - few TRBV7-9 TGTGCCAGCAGCTTAGGTGGGCCATGGGATAATTCACCCCTCCACTTT CASSLGGPWDNSPLHF
TRBJ1-1 14 TRBD1 - TRBV10-3 TGTGCCATCAGTGAGTCAGGGACAGACACTGAAGCTTTCTTT CAISESGTDTEAFF
TRBJ1-2 13 TRBD1 many TRBV12-3/TRBV12-4 TGTGCCAGCAGGACAGGGGGCTACTATGGCTACACCTTC CASRTGGYYGYTF
TRBJ2-5 15 TRBD2 many TRBV4-1 TGCGCCAGCAGCCAAGGGGGACTAGTCAGAGAGACCCAGTACTTC CASSQGGLVRETQYF
TRBJ2-7 18 TRBD2 many TRBV28 TGTGCCAGCAGTCCCCGGACTAGCGGGGGGTATAGCTCCTACGAGCAGTACTTC CASSPRTSGGYSSYEQYF
TRBJ2-2 15 - many TRBV2 TGTGCCAGCAATAGGGACCTCTTGGGCACCGGGGAGCTGTTTTTT CASNRDLLGTGELFF
TRBJ2-5 15 - few TRBV7-3 TGTGCCAGCAGCTTTCCTAGGAGGCGGAAAGAGACCCAGTACTTC CASSFPRRRKETQYF
TRBJ1-1 14 - many TRBV6-2/TRBV6-3 TGTGCCAGCAGTTCGCAGGGGCGGTTCTCTGAAGCTTTCTTT CASSSQGRFSEAFF
TRBJ1-5 16 - - TRBV20-1 TGCAGTGCTAGAGATATACAGGAAGATAGCAATCAGCCCCAGCATTTT CSARDIQEDSNQPQHF
TRBJ2-3 18 TRBD2 many TRBV7-2 TGTGCCAGCAGCTTAGCCCGCTGGACTAGCGGTGACACAGATACGCAGTATTTT CASSLARWTSGDTDTQYF
TRBJ2-2 16 - many TRBV5-6 TGTGCCAGCAGCTCTCAGCCTGCGGGGGCAACCGGGGAGCTGTTTTTT CASSSQPAGATGELFF
TRBJ2-1 13 - many TRBV6-1 TGTGCCAGCAGTGAAGCCAGGGACAATGAGCAGTTCTTC CASSEARDNEQFF
TRBJ1-5 14 TRBD1 many TRBV5-1 TGCGCCAGCAAGACAGGGATTGGCAATCAGCCCCAGCATTTT CASKTGIGNQPQHF
TRBJ1-1 13 - once TRBV15 TGTGCCACCAGCAGAGATGAGGCCAAAAGGGCTTTCTTT CATSRDEAKRAFF
TRBJ2-7 13 - many TRBV12-3/TRBV12-4 TGTGCCAGCACCCTACGCCTAGCTGGCGAGCAGTACTTC CASTLRLAGEQYF
TRBJ2-2 13 - many TRBV6-5 TGTGCCAGCAGTTACCTAGGCACCGGGGAGCTGTTTTTT CASSYLGTGELFF
TRBJ1-1 16 - - TRBV28 TGTGCCAGCAGTTTCCAGGTGGAGACGATGGACACTGAAGCCTTCTTT CASSFQVETMDTEAFF
TRBJ1-2 14 - many TRBV6-5 TGTGCCAGCAGTTACTCGGACACGAATGGGGGCTACACCTTC CASSYSDTNGGYTF
TRBJ1-5 16 - many TRBV7-6 TGTGCCAGCAGCTTAGGCTCCTGGAATAGCAATCAGCCCCAGCATTTT CASSLGSWNSNQPQHF
TRBJ2-1 14 - many TRBV7-2 TGTGCCAGCAGCCTCCAAGGGGACCGTAGAGGGCAGTTCTTC CASSLQGDRRGQFF